Here is one TCR beta chain with its context. Stated time point: after neoadjuvant nivolumab, at surgical resection. Trimming shortened V by 5 bases and J by 4 bases, and 9 bases separated the two germline ends. This CDR3 is built from 13 residues. Per germline, CDR1 SGHAT and CDR2 FQNNGV. The sample is drawn from a study of neoadjuvant anti-PD-1 for oral cavity cancer. The table came from immunoSEQ multiplex PCR; TCRdb's copy has only in-frame clones and leaves some out. Here the sample spans roughly 5,800 clones, around half being singletons. The source is a person between 40 and 79 years old with oral cavity squamous cell carcinoma. The rearrangement links TRBV11-2 to TRBJ1-3; no reliable D call. Sequences were derived from tumor tissue, sampled after nivolumab (anti-PD-1) treatment. The CDR3 is CASSRPQGNTIYF. The CDR3 coding sequence is TGTGCCAGCAGCAGGCCCCAGGGAAACACCATATATTTT.